Detailed here is one TCR beta chain. These data are taken from a study of response to subunit inactivated influenza vaccine. From the RT-PCR reads, TCRdb called clonotypes with MiXCR, one entry per CDR3 protein. The sample has over 150,000 distinct CDR3 sequences, 11% seen once. From germline, CDR1 is SGDLS and CDR2 YYNGEE. The CDR3 loop spans 15 amino acids. Trimming removed 0 bases at V and 8 bases at J, with 17 bases between. This receptor was identified in a man aged 45-65 years who received an inactivated influenza vaccine. The gene calls are TRBV9 and TRBJ1-2; D might be TRBD1 (6 bases). The sequences come from non-naive T cells sorted from PBMCs, collected roughly 46 days after vaccination. The CDR3 nucleotides are TGTGCCAGCAGCGTAGGGACAGTCGGGCCCGGGGGCTACACCTTC. Its protein is CASSVGTVGPGGYTF.